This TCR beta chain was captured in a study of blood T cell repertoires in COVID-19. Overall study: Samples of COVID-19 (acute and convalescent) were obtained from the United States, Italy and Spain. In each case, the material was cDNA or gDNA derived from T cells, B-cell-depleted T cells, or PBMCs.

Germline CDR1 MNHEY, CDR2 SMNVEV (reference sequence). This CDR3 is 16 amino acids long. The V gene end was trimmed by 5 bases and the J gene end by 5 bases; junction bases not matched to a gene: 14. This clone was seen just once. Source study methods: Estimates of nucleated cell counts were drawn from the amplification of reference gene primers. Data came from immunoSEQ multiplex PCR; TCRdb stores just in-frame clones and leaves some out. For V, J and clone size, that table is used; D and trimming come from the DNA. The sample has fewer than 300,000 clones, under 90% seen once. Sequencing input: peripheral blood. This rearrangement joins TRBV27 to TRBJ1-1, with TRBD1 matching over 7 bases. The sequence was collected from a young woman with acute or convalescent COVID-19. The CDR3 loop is CASSNFLTGRRTEAFF. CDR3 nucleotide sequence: TGTGCCAGCAGTAATTTTCTGACAGGGCGGAGGACTGAAGCTTTCTTT.